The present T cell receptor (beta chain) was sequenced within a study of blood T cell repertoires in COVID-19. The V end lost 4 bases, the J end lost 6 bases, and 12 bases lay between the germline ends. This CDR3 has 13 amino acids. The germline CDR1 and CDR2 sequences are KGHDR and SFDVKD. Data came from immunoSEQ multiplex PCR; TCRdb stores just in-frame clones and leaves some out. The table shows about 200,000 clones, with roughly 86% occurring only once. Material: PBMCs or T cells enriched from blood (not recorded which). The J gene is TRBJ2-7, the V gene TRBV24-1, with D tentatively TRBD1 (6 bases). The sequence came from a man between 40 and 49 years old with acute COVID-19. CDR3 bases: TGTGCCACCAGTGAGGGTGACAGGCGCGAGCAGTACTTC. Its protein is CATSEGDRREQYF.